The clone carrying this T cell receptor beta chain was seen a handful of times. Its matching antigen is unknown. These data originate in a study of cytotoxic CD8 clonotypes in ibrutinib-treated CLL. The overall study: After a median roughly a year on treatment (6 to 36), response samples were drawn.

Study results and limitations: An increase in clonality occurred at ibrutinib response, followed by a return toward baseline at progression.

Target depth was 1 in 200,000 to 1 in 1 million T cells, about 10x per clonotype. Sequencing used immunoSEQ multiplex PCR; TCRdb keeps in-frame clones, though not all of them. The top ten hold 15% to 19% of the sample, which has around 250,000 clones, 70% seen once. V gave up 8 bases and J gave up 6 bases, with 17 bases separating them. Per the germline V gene, CDR1 is SNHLY and CDR2 is FYNNEI. The CDR3 has 13 residues. This chain links TRBV2 with TRBJ2-7, with D perhaps TRBD1 or TRBD2 (5 bases each). The sequencing here drew on PBMCs, taken after 24 months of ibrutinib treatment. The sequence was collected from a human donor with chronic lymphocytic leukemia. The CDR3 region is CASGGTSVGEQYF. The CDR3 nucleotides read TGTGCCAGCGGGGGTACGAGTGTCGGCGAGCAGTACTTC.